This T cell receptor (beta chain) appears in the sequencing data of a study of T cell repertoires in cytomegalovirus infection. This clonotype was recorded at least ten times. Its antigen is still unknown. From the reads, TCRdb called clonotypes with MiXCR, one entry per CDR3 protein. The table includes about 920,000 distinct CDR3 sequences, roughly a third detected once. This CDR3 spans 19 amino acids. With V trimmed by 3 bases and J by 0 bases, 11 bases remained unmatched. V is TRBV12-3 or TRBV12-4 and J is TRBJ2-6; 7 bases are a match to TRBD1. The sequence was obtained from a human donor in good health (CMV status not recorded). Some clones in this sample may be carry-over from other donors' samples. The material was cultured CD8+ T cells from PBMCs, obtained from culture after CMV antigen stimulation. The CDR3 DNA reads TGTGCCAGCAGTTTGGGTTGGGACAGAGTGTCCTCTGGGGCCAACGTCCTGACTTTC. Amino acid sequence: CASSLGWDRVSSGANVLTF.